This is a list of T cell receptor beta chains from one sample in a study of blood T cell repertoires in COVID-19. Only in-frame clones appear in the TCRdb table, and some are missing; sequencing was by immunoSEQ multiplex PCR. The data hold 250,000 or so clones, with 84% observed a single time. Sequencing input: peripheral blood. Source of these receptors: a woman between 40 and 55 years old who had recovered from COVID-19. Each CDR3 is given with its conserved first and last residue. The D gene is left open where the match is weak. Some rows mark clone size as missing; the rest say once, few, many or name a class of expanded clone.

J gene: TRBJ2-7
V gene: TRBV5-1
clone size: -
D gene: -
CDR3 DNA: TGCGCCAGCGGCGAAGGGGGGGTCGGCGAGCAGTACTTC
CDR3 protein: CASGEGGVGEQYF

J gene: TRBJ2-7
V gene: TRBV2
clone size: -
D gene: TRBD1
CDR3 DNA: TGTGCCAGCAGCCCCGGGACAGGGTACTACGAGCAGTACTTC
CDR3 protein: CASSPGTGYYEQYF

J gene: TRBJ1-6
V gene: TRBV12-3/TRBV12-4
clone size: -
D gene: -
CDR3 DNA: TGTGCCAGCAGTTTGACCCGGGATTCACCCCTCCACTTT
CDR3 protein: CASSLTRDSPLHF

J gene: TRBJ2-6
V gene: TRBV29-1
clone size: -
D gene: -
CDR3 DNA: TGCAGCGTTCCCGCTGCAGGGGCTGGGGCCAACGTCCTGACTTTC
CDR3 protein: CSVPAAGAGANVLTF

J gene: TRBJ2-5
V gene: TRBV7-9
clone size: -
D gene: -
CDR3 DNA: TGTGCCAGCAGCGAGCAAGAGACCCAGTACTTC
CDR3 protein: CASSEQETQYF

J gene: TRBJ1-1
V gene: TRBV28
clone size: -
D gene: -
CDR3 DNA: TGTGCCAGCAGGTACCCGGGGAACACTGAAGCTTTCTTT
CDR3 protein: CASRYPGNTEAFF

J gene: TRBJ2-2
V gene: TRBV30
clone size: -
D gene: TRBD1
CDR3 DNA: TGTGCCTGGAGTCCAGGACAGGGGGCCGGCGGGGAGCTGTTTTTT
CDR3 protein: CAWSPGQGAGGELFF

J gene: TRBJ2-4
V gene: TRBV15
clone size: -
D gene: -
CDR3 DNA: TGTGCCACCAGCAGATCCCACGGGACTCCGAACCTAGCCAAAAACATTCAGTACTTC
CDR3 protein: CATSRSHGTPNLAKNIQYF

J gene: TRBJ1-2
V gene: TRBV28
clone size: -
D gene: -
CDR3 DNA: TGTGCCAGCATAGAGGAATATGGCTACACCTTC
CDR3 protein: CASIEEYGYTF

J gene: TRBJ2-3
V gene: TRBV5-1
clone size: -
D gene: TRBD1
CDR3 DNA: TGCGCCAGCAGCTCCCCCGACAGGGACACAGATACGCAGTATTTT
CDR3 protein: CASSSPDRDTDTQYF

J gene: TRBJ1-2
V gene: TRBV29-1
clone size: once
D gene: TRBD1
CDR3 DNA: TGCAGCGTTGAAGGACAGGGCCAAGGGGGCACCTTC
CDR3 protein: CSVEGQGQGGTF

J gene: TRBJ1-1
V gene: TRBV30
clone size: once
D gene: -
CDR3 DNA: TGTGCCTGGAGTGTTTCCGGCACTGAAGCTTTCTTT
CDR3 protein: CAWSVSGTEAFF

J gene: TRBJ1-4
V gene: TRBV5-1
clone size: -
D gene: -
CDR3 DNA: TGCGCCAGCAGCTTAGCTACAGGGACCATTGGGGAAAAACTGTTTTTT
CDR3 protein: CASSLATGTIGEKLFF

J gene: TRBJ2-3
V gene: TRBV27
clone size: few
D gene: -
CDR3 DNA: TGTGCCAGCAGTTTATATCGAGGGGGAATAAGCACAGATACGCAGTATTTT
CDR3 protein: CASSLYRGGISTDTQYF

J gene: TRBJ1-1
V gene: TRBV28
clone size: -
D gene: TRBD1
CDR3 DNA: TGTGCCAGCAGTGCGACAGGGCGGTTGCGAGCTTTCTTT
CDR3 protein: CASSATGRLRAFF

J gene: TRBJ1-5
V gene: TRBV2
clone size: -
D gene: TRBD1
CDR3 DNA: TGTGCCAGCAGTCCGGGACAGGGAGGTTCAGGCAATCAGCCCCAGCATTTT
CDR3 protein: CASSPGQGGSGNQPQHF

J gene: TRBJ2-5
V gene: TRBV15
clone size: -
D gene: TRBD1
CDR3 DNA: TGTGCCACCAGCAGACAGGGGGCTGGTGAGACCCAGTACTTC
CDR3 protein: CATSRQGAGETQYF

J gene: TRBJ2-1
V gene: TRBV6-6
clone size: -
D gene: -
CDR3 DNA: TGTGCCAGCAGTTACGGGTCGGGATACAATGAGCAGTTCTTC
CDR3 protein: CASSYGSGYNEQFF

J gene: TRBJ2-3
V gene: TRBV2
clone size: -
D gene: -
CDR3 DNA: TGTGCCAGCAGTGAGGACCGGGGAGATACGCAGTATTTT
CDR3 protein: CASSEDRGDTQYF

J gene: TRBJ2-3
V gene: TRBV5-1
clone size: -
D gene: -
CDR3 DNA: TGCGCCAGCAGCTTGGGCGCGGGGAGCGGCACAGATACGCAGTATTTT
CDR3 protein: CASSLGAGSGTDTQYF

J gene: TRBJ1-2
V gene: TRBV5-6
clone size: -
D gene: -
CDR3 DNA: TGTGCCAGCAGCTTATCGGGTCTAGTTTACTATGGCTACACCTTC
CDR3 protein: CASSLSGLVYYGYTF

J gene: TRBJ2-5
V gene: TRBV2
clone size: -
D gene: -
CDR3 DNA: TGTGCCAGCAGTGGGAGGAAACAAGAGACCCAGTACTTC
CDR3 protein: CASSGRKQETQYF